The rows below give T cell receptor beta chains drawn from one sample of a study of identical twins. MiXCR, run by TCRdb on the 5' RACE reads, gives a single entry per CDR3 protein. The table has around 480,000 distinct CDR3 sequences, 14% seen once; the top ten hold about 0.53%. These records were also assigned to another study, of yellow fever vaccine responses in identical twins.

The sample taken for sequencing was CD4+ T cells sorted from blood. These receptors all come from a woman in her late teens or twenties in good health. The CDR3 runs from the conserved cysteine through the conserved F or W.

j_call v_call cdr3_aa
TRBJ1-6 TRBV6-1 CASSERQGFNSPLHF
TRBJ2-1 TRBV5-5 CASSPVGGARDEQFF
TRBJ2-1 TRBV29-1 CSGGQGDAEQFF
TRBJ2-7 TRBV7-2 CASSSPVSYEQYF
TRBJ2-2 TRBV4-2 CASSQDGIAGVSGELFF
TRBJ2-4 TRBV7-9 CASSPDGVLVKNIQYF
TRBJ2-7 TRBV21-1 CASSRSTSGWLAGRTSSYEQYF
TRBJ2-4 TRBV24-1 CATSDPAGTERDIQYF
TRBJ2-3 TRBV6-2/TRBV6-3 CASRPASAWVPRDTQYF
TRBJ2-1 TRBV7-9 CASSRRTSGIEQFF
TRBJ2-7 TRBV3-1 CASSQDSRRNSYEQYF